This T cell receptor beta chain was found in a study of T cell responses to AZD1222 COVID-19 vaccine (dated by TCRdb to 2020 to 2022). Regarding the study in general: A total of roughly 240 trial participants underwent TCR sequencing, of whom about 210 received two doses of AZD1222 and around 25 received two doses of the MenACWY control vaccine. Enrollment into the trials was organized by age into subgroups of 18-55, 56-69 and 70-plus years, and those subgroups contained roughly 150, 30 and 60 TCR-sequenced participants, respectively. Points the paper makes about the study in general: A significant rise in spike-specific TCR breadth and depth was observed after two AZD1222 doses relative to day 0 and relative to MenACWY recipients. In the small 56-69-year group, the increase in depth fell short of significance, most likely because of low power. Reportedly, close to half of the unique spike-specific TCRs recognized epitopes lying outside the regions that are mutated in the B.1.351 and B.1.1.7 variants. Vaccine-associated CD4 TCRs spanned the whole spike protein, with dominant responses in regions 160-218 and 743-854. Only five or six AZD1222 recipients were SARS-CoV-2 seropositive at baseline, limiting conclusions about previously exposed vaccinees. Because no day 14 peak-response samples were available, repertoires were characterized only after the peak T cell response. Most participants were white British and females outnumbered males, and the authors suggested that clonal diversity may have been underestimated.

The CDR3 regions of human TCRbeta chains were subjected to immunosequencing. The authors processed their data as follows. Repertoire TCRs were matched against a reference library of SARS-CoV-2-specific TCRs generated with the MIRA antigen-specificity platform. Breadth was defined as the fraction of unique TCRs that were SARS-CoV-2-associated. Depth was defined as the fraction of total T cells that were SARS-CoV-2-associated. Using the MIRA data, each spike-specific TCR was assigned both to the spike region to which the TCR was reactive and to a CD4 or CD8 class. Log10-transformed breadth and depth values were compared by one-way ANOVA with Sidak's multiple comparisons tests. The clones in this table, taken by TCRdb from immuneACCESS, are in-frame only. Not every clone is retained; where verified, under half of the shortfall comes from an unresolved V gene, and the cause of the rest is unknown. That table supplies the V and J calls and clone size; D and trimming were determined from the DNA. The sample table shows 150,000 to 200,000 clones, and around 86% are seen once. Of the sample, 2.7% falls within the top ten clones.

The time point label of this sample denotes: baseline before first vaccination. The sample's treatment or condition label is to be understood as: meningococcal conjugate vaccine given as trial control. Samples from vaccinated people were obtained from the UK trials COV001 and COV002, which included a single-blind randomized controlled phase 2/3 trial of AZD1222 (ChAdOx1 nCoV-19) in healthy adults. For TCRbeta chain sequencing, PBMC samples from trial participants were taken at day 0 and at day 28 after the second dose. Via the germline V gene, CDR1 is SGHVS and CDR2 FQNEAQ. Taken from cysteine to phenylalanine, the CDR3 has 14 residues. Left in the record is the CDR3 DNA by itself, 42 bases read in frame from the first base. V lost 4 bases and J lost 4 bases, and the count of bases not matched to a germline gene is 2. As concerns this clone: The clone's antigen remains unknown. No base-level quality is on record; no much larger clone is a single base apart.

Specimen: peripheral blood, collected on day 0 of MenACWY control vaccination. This clonotype originated in an adult in good health. The V gene is TRBV7-8 and the J gene is TRBJ1-1, and TRBD1 matches 11 of the central bases. This receptor carries the CDR3 CASSYGTGGTEAFF. The DNA reads TGTGCCAGCAGCTACGGGACAGGGGGCACTGAAGCTTTCTTT.